The clone carrying this T cell receptor beta chain is judged medium-sized. Documented time point: sample taken at primary tumor resection. Germline V gene sequence: CDR1 LNHDA, CDR2 SQIVND (reference sequence). This CDR3 region has 16 residues. The ends lost 6 bases at V and 6 bases at J; junction bases unmatched: 11. This sample was included in a study of spatial heterogeneity in lung cancer. Every TCR cDNA molecule bore a unique molecular identifier. Each CDR3 protein gets one entry after TCRdb re-called the 5' RACE reads with MiXCR. The sample consists of 30,000 to 45,000 distinct CDR3 sequences, around 7% of them appearing once.

This TCR was recovered from a male donor with early-stage non-small cell lung cancer. V is TRBV19 and J is TRBJ1-6; TRBD1 aligns across 7 bases. Sequenced material: PBMCs, taken at surgery. In DNA, the CDR3 is TGTGCCAGTAGAAAACCGGGACAGACTTTTAATTCACCCCTCCACTTT. Translated, it gives CASRKPGQTFNSPLHF.